These T cell receptor beta chains were read from a single sample in a study of CD4 T cells in relation to SARS-CoV-2 and coronaviruses. TCRdb's copy holds only in-frame clones and misses some; the assay was immunoSEQ multiplex PCR. The repertoire consists of approximately 59,000 clones, with more than 75% occurring once and the leading ten covering roughly 1.6%. Sequencing was performed on memory CD4+ T cells from PBMCs. Receptors were obtained from a human donor in good health. Each CDR3 is given with its conserved first and last residue. A D gene is named only where the DNA matches it firmly. Clone size, where shown, is once, few, many, or a class for clones that have expanded.

V	J	size	D	CDR3	DNA
TRBV29-1	TRBJ2-1	.	.	CSVGHEQFF	TGCAGCGTCGGTCATGAGCAGTTCTTC
TRBV4-1	TRBJ2-7	.	TRBD2	CASSRQFRGDYEQYF	TGCGCCAGCAGCCGCCAGTTCCGGGGGGACTACGAGCAGTACTTC
TRBV7-9	TRBJ1-2	once	TRBD1	CASSSGQGTSFNYGYTF	TGTGCCAGCAGCTCAGGACAGGGGACATCCTTTAACTATGGCTACACCTTC
TRBV30	TRBJ1-2	.	.	CAWSRQAFYGYTF	TGTGCCTGGAGTCGACAGGCATTCTATGGCTACACCTTC
TRBV18	TRBJ2-2	.	.	CASSPLTGGELFF	TGTGCCAGCTCACCTCTAACTGGCGGGGAGCTGTTTTTT
TRBV11-2	TRBJ2-2	.	.	CASRKSLGDSGGELFF	TGTGCCAGCAGAAAATCCCTGGGAGACTCTGGCGGGGAGCTGTTTTTT
TRBV5-1	TRBJ2-3	.	TRBD2	CASTILAGATDTQYF	TGCGCCAGCACCATACTAGCGGGGGCCACAGATACGCAGTATTTT
TRBV5-1	TRBJ2-1	.	.	CASSSRINPYNEQFF	TGCGCCAGCAGCTCCAGGATTAACCCCTACAATGAGCAGTTCTTC
TRBV6-5	TRBJ2-2	.	.	CASSYSMGTGELFF	TGTGCCAGCAGTTACTCGATGGGCACCGGGGAGCTGTTTTTT
TRBV5-1	TRBJ1-1	.	.	CASSLGVRTYTEAFF	TGCGCCAGCAGCTTGGGTGTCCGGACGTACACTGAAGCTTTCTTT
TRBV11-2	TRBJ2-1	.	.	CASSLAPIGGYNEQFF	TGTGCCAGCAGCTTAGCGCCTATAGGGGGCTACAATGAGCAGTTCTTC
TRBV7-3	TRBJ2-6	.	.	CASSSGPSGANVLTF	TGTGCCAGCAGCTCAGGACCCTCTGGGGCCAACGTCCTGACTTTC
TRBV20-1	TRBJ2-7	.	.	CSASPRIEQYF	TGCAGTGCCTCCCCCCGGATCGAGCAGTACTTC
TRBV4-1	TRBJ2-7	.	.	CASSQDPLTGLSF	TGCGCCAGCAGCCAAGATCCCCTTACCGGGTTATCCTTC
TRBV5-4	TRBJ2-7	.	TRBD1	CASSEGQGPYEQYF	TGTGCCAGCAGCGAGGGACAGGGTCCCTACGAGCAGTACTTC
TRBV5-1	TRBJ2-1	.	TRBD2	CASSLPGTSLKEQFF	TGCGCCAGCAGCTTACCCGGGACTAGTTTGAAGGAGCAGTTCTTC
TRBV7-8	TRBJ1-5	.	.	CASSFGGGEGQPQHF	TGTGCCAGCAGCTTCGGAGGGGGAGAGGGGCAGCCCCAGCATTTT
TRBV29-1	TRBJ2-3	.	TRBD2	CSVDSLAGDTDTQYF	TGCAGCGTTGATTCGCTAGCGGGAGATACAGATACGCAGTATTTT
TRBV5-1	TRBJ2-7	once	.	CASSLVTPYEQYF	TGCGCCAGCAGCTTGGTTACCCCCTACGAGCAGTACTTC
TRBV7-2	TRBJ2-7	.	.	CASSLTGYEQYF	TGTGCCAGCAGCTTAACGGGCTACGAGCAGTACTTC
TRBV27	TRBJ2-2	.	.	CASSLVAGELFF	TGTGCCAGCAGTTTAGTCGCCGGGGAGCTGTTTTTT
TRBV3-1/TRBV3-2	TRBJ1-2	once	TRBD1	CASSQGQGALNYGYTF	TGTGCCAGCAGCCAAGGACAGGGGGCTCTTAACTATGGCTACACCTTC
TRBV12-3/TRBV12-4	TRBJ2-4	.	.	CASSKTAVGIQYF	TGTGCCAGCAGTAAAACAGCGGTGGGTATTCAGTACTTC
TRBV10-3	TRBJ2-7	.	TRBD1	CAISDPTGGYEQYF	TGTGCCATCAGTGACCCGACAGGGGGCTACGAGCAGTACTTC
TRBV5-4	TRBJ2-3	.	.	CASSFPPQGQYF	TGTGCCAGCAGCTTTCCCCCCCAGGGGCAGTATTTT
TRBV18	TRBJ1-1	.	.	CASSPVPRVNTEAFF	TGTGCCAGCTCACCTGTACCCCGAGTGAACACTGAAGCTTTCTTT
TRBV11-3	TRBJ1-1	.	.	CASSSGHSTEAFF	TGTGCCAGCAGCTCGGGACATTCGACTGAAGCTTTCTTT
TRBV9	TRBJ2-2	once	.	CASSVTQGLGTGELFF	TGTGCCAGCAGCGTAACCCAGGGGCTCGGCACCGGGGAGCTGTTTTTT
TRBV6-5	TRBJ1-6	once	.	CASRRGTYNSPLHF	TGTGCCAGCCGGCGGGGTACCTATAATTCACCCCTCCACTTT
TRBV27	TRBJ2-6	.	.	CASRLRGPGEANVLTF	TGTGCCAGCAGATTACGGGGGCCAGGTGAGGCCAACGTCCTGACTTTC
TRBV7-8	TRBJ1-2	.	.	CASSQQPGVPYGYTF	TGTGCCAGCAGCCAACAGCCCGGGGTTCCCTATGGCTACACCTTC
TRBV12-5	TRBJ1-6	.	TRBD1	CASGSKTQTGGNSPLHF	TGTGCTAGTGGTTCCAAAACCCAGACAGGGGGTAATTCACCCCTCCACTTT
TRBV7-3	TRBJ1-1	.	.	CASSLTSSWGEAEAFF	TGTGCCAGCAGCTTAACCTCGTCTTGGGGGGAGGCTGAAGCTTTCTTT
TRBV5-1	TRBJ2-1	few	.	CASSLSGSSYNEQFF	TGCGCCAGCAGCCTTAGCGGAAGCTCCTACAATGAGCAGTTCTTC
TRBV20-1	TRBJ2-7	.	.	CSAAPGEEQYF	TGCAGTGCCGCCCCCGGGGAAGAGCAGTACTTC
TRBV7-9	TRBJ1-2	.	.	CASSLATPRGYDYGYTF	TGTGCCAGCAGCTTAGCAACCCCCAGGGGATACGACTATGGCTACACCTTC
TRBV29-1	TRBJ2-3	.	.	CSVEGGTHTDTQYF	TGCAGCGTTGAAGGCGGGACCCACACAGATACGCAGTATTTT
TRBV5-1	TRBJ1-1	.	.	CASSLTGADTEAFF	TGCGCCAGCAGCTTAACAGGTGCGGACACTGAAGCTTTCTTT
TRBV27	TRBJ1-2	.	TRBD1	CASSRTGLEGYTF	TGTGCCAGCAGCAGGACAGGGTTGGAAGGCTACACCTTC
TRBV4-2	TRBJ1-1	.	TRBD1	CASLETGVTEAFF	TGTGCCAGCCTCGAGACAGGGGTAACTGAAGCTTTCTTT
TRBV6-5	TRBJ2-2	.	.	CASSPRDTNTGELFF	TGTGCCAGCAGCCCCCGGGACACGAACACCGGGGAGCTGTTTTTT
TRBV9	TRBJ1-4	.	.	CASSLATNEKLFF	TGTGCGAGCTCGCTGGCAACTAATGAAAAACTGTTTTTT
TRBV19	TRBJ2-1	.	TRBD1	CASSPRDREAEQFF	TGTGCCAGTAGTCCCCGGGACAGGGAAGCTGAGCAGTTCTTC
TRBV4-2	TRBJ1-3	few	.	CASSQKEYSGNTIYF	TGTGCCAGCAGCCAGAAAGAGTACTCTGGAAACACCATATATTTT
TRBV7-3	TRBJ2-3	.	TRBD2	CASSLGLAGVSTDTQYF	TGTGCCAGCAGCCTGGGACTAGCGGGAGTCAGCACAGATACGCAGTATTTT
TRBV27	TRBJ2-1	.	TRBD2	CASSLASGSGSYNEQFF	TGTGCCAGCAGTTTGGCTAGCGGGAGCGGATCCTACAATGAGCAGTTCTTC
TRBV2	TRBJ2-2	few	.	CASRPGLSNTGELFF	TGTGCCAGCAGGCCGGGACTTTCGAACACCGGGGAGCTGTTTTTT
TRBV28	TRBJ2-7	once	.	CASRASVGLEQYF	TGTGCCAGCAGAGCTTCGGTAGGGCTAGAGCAGTACTTC